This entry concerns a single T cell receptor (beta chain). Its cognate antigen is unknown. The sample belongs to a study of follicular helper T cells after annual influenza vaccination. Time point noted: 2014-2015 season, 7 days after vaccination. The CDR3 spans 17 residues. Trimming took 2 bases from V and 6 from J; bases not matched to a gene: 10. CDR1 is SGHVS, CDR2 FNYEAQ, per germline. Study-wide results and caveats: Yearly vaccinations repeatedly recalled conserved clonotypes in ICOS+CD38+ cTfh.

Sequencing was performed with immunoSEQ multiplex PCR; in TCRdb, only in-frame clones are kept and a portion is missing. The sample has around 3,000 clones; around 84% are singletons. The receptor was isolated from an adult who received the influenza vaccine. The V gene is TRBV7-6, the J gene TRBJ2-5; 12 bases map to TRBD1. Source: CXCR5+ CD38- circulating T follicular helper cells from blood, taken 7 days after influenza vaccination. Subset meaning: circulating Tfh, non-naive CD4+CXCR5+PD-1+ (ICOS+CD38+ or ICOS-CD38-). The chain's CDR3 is CASSLPKPGQGAKTQYF. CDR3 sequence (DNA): TGTGCCAGCAGCTTACCCAAGCCGGGACAGGGGGCGAAGACCCAGTACTTC.